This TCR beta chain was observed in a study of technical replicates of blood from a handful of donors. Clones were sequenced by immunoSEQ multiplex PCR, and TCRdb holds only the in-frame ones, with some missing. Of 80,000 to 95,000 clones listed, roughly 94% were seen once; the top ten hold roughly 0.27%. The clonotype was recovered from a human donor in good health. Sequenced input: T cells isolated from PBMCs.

The CDR3 here is CASSQVGSLRGQAGELFF. CDR3 DNA: TGCGCCAGCAGCCAAGTGGGGAGCCTCAGGGGGCAGGCCGGGGAGCTGTTTTTT. The chain links TRBV4-1 to TRBJ2-2; 8 bases are shared with TRBD1. The junction had 13 bases not matched to a gene; V was cut back by 1 base and J by 6 bases. Germline V gene lookup returns CDR1 MGHRA and CDR2 YSYEKL. This CDR3 spans 18 amino acids.